Given below is one TCR beta chain in context. Its antigen is unknown. This entry is derived from a study of PD-1 blockade in classical Hodgkin lymphoma. Sequencing used immunoSEQ multiplex PCR; TCRdb keeps in-frame clones, though not all of them. The sample comprises about 21,000 clones, less than 80% of which are singletons, and roughly a fifth rests with the top ten. CDR3 size: 14 residues. CDR1 SEHNR and CDR2 FQNEAQ come from the germline V gene (reference sequence). V lost 6 bases to trimming and J lost 1 base, with 11 bases between them. Study results and limitations: Newly diagnosed patients were reported to exhibit reduced baseline TCR diversity relative to healthy donors.

After autologous stem cell transplantation all patients relapsed, and prior brentuximab vedotin exposure differed between cohorts. Responses achieved at best were complete response, partial response or progressive disease. This rearrangement joins TRBV7-9 to TRBJ2-3; D possibly uses TRBD1 or TRBD2 (5 bases each). The input for sequencing was peripheral blood mononuclear cells (PBMCs), taken at baseline. The receptor was isolated from a human donor with classical Hodgkin lymphoma. CDR3 protein: CASRPVGGTDTQYF. The DNA of the CDR3 is TGTGCCAGCAGGCCGGTGGGGGGCACAGATACGCAGTATTTT.